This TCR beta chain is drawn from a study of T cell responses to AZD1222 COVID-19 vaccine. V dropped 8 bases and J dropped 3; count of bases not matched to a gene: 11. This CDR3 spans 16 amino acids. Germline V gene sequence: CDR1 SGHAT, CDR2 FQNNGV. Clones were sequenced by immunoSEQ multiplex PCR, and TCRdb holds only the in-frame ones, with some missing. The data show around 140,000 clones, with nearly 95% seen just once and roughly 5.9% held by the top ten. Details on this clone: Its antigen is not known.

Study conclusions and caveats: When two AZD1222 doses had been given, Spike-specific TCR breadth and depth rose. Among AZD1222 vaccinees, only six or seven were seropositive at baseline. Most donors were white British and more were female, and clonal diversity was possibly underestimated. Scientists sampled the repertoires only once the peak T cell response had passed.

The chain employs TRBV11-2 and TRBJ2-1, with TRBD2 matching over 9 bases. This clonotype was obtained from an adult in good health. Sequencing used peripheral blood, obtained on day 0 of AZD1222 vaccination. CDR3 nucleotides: TGTGCCAGCTCCTCAAATGAGCGGGAGGACTACAATGAGCAGTTCTTC. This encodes CASSSNEREDYNEQFF.